The next 27 T cell receptor beta chains were all read from a single sample in a study of somatic mutations in cytotoxic T cells in rheumatoid arthritis. This table comes from immunoSEQ multiplex PCR, and its TCRdb copy is limited to in-frame clones, with some not included. The data hold roughly 9,700 clones, with about 81% observed a single time. Material for sequencing was CD8+ T cells sorted from blood. The origin of the receptors is a woman in her fifties or sixties in good health.

The rearrangement uses TRBV6-6 and TRBJ2-3; TRBD2 aligns across 11 bases. This CDR3 spans 15 amino acids. In germline, CDR1 is MNHNY, CDR2 SVGAGI (reference sequence). V dropped 8 bases and J dropped 3; count of bases not matched to a gene: 7. DNA of the CDR3: TGTGCCAGCGGGGATAGCGGGGGGGAAACAGATACGCAGTATTTT. Translating gives CASGDSGGETDTQYF.

Points on this clone: The junction departs from the called germline gene at one end, perhaps through a read error. The chain couples TRBV7-9 to TRBJ2-5; 7 positions match TRBD2. Germline CDR1 SEHNR, CDR2 FQNEAQ (reference sequence). The CDR3 is made up of 15 amino acids. In DNA, the CDR3 is TGTGCCGGCAGCTTAGTGTTGGGGGGGAAAGAGACCCAGTACTTC. Residues: CAGSLVLGGKETQYF.

This clone was recorded once. This rearrangement joins TRBV6-1 to TRBJ2-3, with 9 nucleotides matching TRBD2. This CDR3 spans 16 amino acids. The germline V gene has CDR1 MNHNS and CDR2 SASEGT. Trimming removed 3 bases from V and 0 bases from J; junction bases left unmatched: 4. The CDR3 nucleotides read TGTGCCAGCAGTGAGTATAGCGGGGGAAGCACAGATACGCAGTATTTT. This sequence encodes CASSEYSGGSTDTQYF.

The V call is TRBV18, the J call TRBJ2-3; 14 positions match TRBD2. Looked up from germline, CDR1 is KGHSH and CDR2 is LQKENI. Trimming took 1 base from V and 5 from J; bases not matched to a gene: 5. The CDR3 consists of 17 residues. CDR3 residues: CASSPLGTSGSEDTQYF. For the CDR3, the DNA is TGTGCCAGCTCACCACTCGGGACTAGCGGGAGTGAAGATACGCAGTATTTT.

This rearrangement joins TRBV11-2 to TRBJ2-3; 11 positions agree with TRBD2. V was pared by 5 bases and J by 2 bases, with 3 bases of the junction left unmatched. Germline CDR1 SGHAT, CDR2 FQNNGV. The CDR3 runs to 15 residues. The CDR3 spells CASSPLAGVTDTQYF. DNA of the CDR3: TGTGCCAGCAGCCCACTAGCGGGGGTCACAGATACGCAGTATTTT.

This sequence joins TRBV2 and TRBJ2-7, with TRBD2 identical over 7 bases. CDR3 size: 16 residues. Germline lookup yields CDR1 SNHLY and CDR2 FYNNEI. V lost 6 bases and J lost 0; bases outside the gene matches: 11. CDR3 coding DNA: TGTGCCAGCAGCGGGGGGTTAGCTAGCGCCTCCTACGAGCAGTACTTC. Residues: CASSGGLASASYEQYF.

The V gene is TRBV27, the J gene TRBJ1-1; 8 bases align to TRBD1. The ends lost 5 bases at V and 0 bases at J; junction bases unmatched: 14. Looked up from germline, CDR1 is MNHEY and CDR2 is SMNVEV (reference sequence). The CDR3 sequence is 18 residues long. CDR3 DNA: TGTGCCAGCAGTATAATATCCGGGACAGGTTTTATGAACACTGAAGCTTTCTTT. Protein product: CASSIISGTGFMNTEAFF.

The chain combines TRBV9 with TRBJ1-6; a possible D gene is TRBD1 (5 bases). This CDR3 contains 13 residues. Trimming shortened V by 0 bases and J by 10 bases, and 8 bases separated the two germline ends. Looked up from germline, CDR1 is SGDLS and CDR2 is YYNGEE. CDR3 loop: CASSVGGVSPLHF. The CDR3 nucleotides read TGTGCCAGCAGCGTAGGGGGGGTCTCACCCCTCCACTTT.

As regards this clone: The junction and the germline gene differ at one end; a read error may be behind it. This rearrangement joins TRBV15 to TRBJ2-7; TRBD1 agrees at 10 bases. Germline V gene data show CDR1 as LNHNV and CDR2 as YYDKDF (reference sequence). The CDR3 is 17 amino acids. In nucleotides, the CDR3 is TGTGCCGCCAGCAGCGACCGGGACAGGGGTAGAAGGGACGAGCAGTACTTC. Protein sequence: CAASSDRDRGRRDEQYF.

The chain uses TRBV29-1 and TRBJ2-1; 10 nucleotides align to TRBD2. The V gene end was trimmed by 0 bases and the J gene end by 5 bases; junction bases not matched to a gene: 13. The CDR3 is 18 amino acids. Germline V lookup: CDR1 SQVTM, CDR2 ANQGSEA. As DNA, the CDR3 is TGCAGCGTTGAAGATGGAGCGGGGGGGACCTACCGAAACAATGAGCAGTTCTTC. Translated, it gives CSVEDGAGGTYRNNEQFF.

CDR3 amino acids: CASSHGGGHEQYF. In nucleotides, the CDR3 is TGTGCCAGCAGCCACGGAGGGGGCCACGAGCAGTACTTC. The chain joins TRBV5-6 to TRBJ2-7, with D perhaps TRBD1 (7 bases). This CDR3 has 13 amino acids. CDR1 and CDR2 from the germline V gene are SGHDT and YYEEEE. The V gene lost 4 bases and the J gene lost 5 bases, with 13 bases spanning the gap.

The chain employs TRBV6-1 and TRBJ2-6; a weak D match, TRBD2 (6 bases). The CDR3 covers 17 residues. V was trimmed by 3 bases and J by 0 bases, leaving 12 bases between them. CDR1 is MNHNS and CDR2 is SASEGT in the germline V gene. The CDR3 loop is CASSDGGSSSGANVLTF. Written as DNA, the CDR3 is TGTGCCAGCAGTGACGGGGGTTCAAGCTCTGGGGCCAACGTCCTGACTTTC.

V gene TRBV5-6 combines with J gene TRBJ2-3, with 8 bases lining up with TRBD2. J lost 2 bases, V lost 4 bases, and 9 bases had no gene match. The CDR3 is 16 residues long. CDR1 is SGHDT and CDR2 is YYEEEE in the germline V gene. The CDR3 sequence is CASSDKLRGVTDTQYF. The CDR3 nucleotides are TGTGCCAGCAGCGATAAATTGCGGGGGGTCACAGATACGCAGTATTTT.

The genes are TRBV9 and TRBJ2-5; D may be TRBD1 (6 bases). CDR1 SGDLS and CDR2 YYNGEE come from the germline V gene. The length of the CDR3 is 14 residues. V shed 4 bases and J shed 2 bases, with 12 bases lying between them. The CDR3 nucleotides read TGTGCCAGCAGCTTTCCAGGGGAACAAGAGACCCAGTACTTC. Protein sequence: CASSFPGEQETQYF.

This chain joins TRBV7-2 and TRBJ1-1; D not resolved. The CDR3 has 13 residues. CDR1 and CDR2 from the germline V gene are SGHTA and FQGNSA. Between the trimmed V and J ends, which lost 0 bases and 4 bases, there was a span of 6 bases. In DNA form, the CDR3 reads TGTGCCAGCAGCTTAGCCAGAGGCACTGAAGCTTTCTTT. Encoded protein: CASSLARGTEAFF.

J is TRBJ2-3 and V is TRBV28; D is unresolved. This CDR3 comprises 12 residues. Germline V gene sequence: CDR1 MDHEN, CDR2 SYDVKM. V lost 3 bases, J lost 5 bases, and 6 bases lay in between. The CDR3 sequence is CASSFAVDTQYF. CDR3 nucleotides: TGTGCCAGCAGTTTTGCGGTAGATACGCAGTATTTT.

The chain recombines TRBV9 with TRBJ2-1; TRBD2 agrees at 7 bases. The CDR3 runs to 14 residues. Trimming cost V 3 bases and J 5 bases; bases outside gene matches: 5. CDR1 is SGDLS and CDR2 is YYNGEE in the germline V gene. The CDR3 region has the DNA TGTGCCAGCAGCGCCGGCGGGGGTGACAATGAGCAGTTCTTC. The encoded protein is CASSAGGGDNEQFF.

This clone was found once. Since the CDR3 does not end with the conserved phenylalanine or tryptophan, this likely comes from a read error. This rearrangement joins TRBV11-2 to TRBJ1-5; D gene ambiguous. CDR1 is SGHAT and CDR2 is FQNNGV in the germline V gene. The CDR3 runs to 14 residues. V was trimmed by 6 bases and J by 5 bases, leaving 14 bases between them. CDR3 loop: CASSSGLGDQPQHL. CDR3 bases: TGTGCCAGCAGTTCAGGCCTCGGGGATCAGCCCCAGCATCTT.

The chain couples TRBV11-2 to TRBJ2-7; TRBD2 matches 9 bases. Germline CDR1 is SGHAT and CDR2 is FQNNGV. V lost 4 bases to trimming and J lost 4 bases; unmatched junction nucleotides: 5. The CDR3 is 14 amino acids. The CDR3 region is CASSSPRGGYEQYF. In DNA form, the CDR3 reads TGTGCCAGCAGCTCTCCGCGGGGGGGATACGAGCAGTACTTC.

The J gene is TRBJ2-7, the V gene TRBV7-2; 10 bases map to TRBD2. In germline, CDR1 is SGHTA, CDR2 FQGNSA. V gave up 3 bases and J gave up 5 bases; unmatched junction bases: 7. There are 15 residues in the CDR3. The DNA of the CDR3 is TGTGCCAGCAGCTTTGGACTAGCGGAGAGGAACGAGCAGTACTTC. Amino acid sequence: CASSFGLAERNEQYF.

CDR3 nucleotide sequence: TGTGCCAGCAGTGAAGATACAGGGCCGAACACTGAAGCTTTCTTT. It codes for CASSEDTGPNTEAFF. The J gene is TRBJ1-1, the V gene TRBV6-1; D perhaps matches TRBD1 (6 bases). The CDR3 has 15 amino acids. V lost 1 base and J lost 1, with 10 bases in between. CDR1 is MNHNS and CDR2 is SASEGT in the germline V gene.

This chain connects TRBV4-3 to TRBJ2-7, with D perhaps TRBD2 (5 bases). The CDR3 runs 14 residues. CDR1 and CDR2 from the germline V gene are LGHNA and YSLEER. The V end lost 4 bases, the J end lost 3 bases, and 13 bases lay between the germline ends. CDR3 in DNA: TGCGCCAGCAGCCCCGGACTGGGCAACTACGAGCAGTACTTC. This encodes CASSPGLGNYEQYF.

This chain links TRBV14 with TRBJ2-1; 8 nucleotides line up with TRBD2. The germline gives CDR1 SGHDN, CDR2 FVKESK. Germline trimming cut 4 bases from V and 3 bases from J; bases unmatched to any gene: 5. The CDR3 consists of 15 residues. The DNA of the CDR3 is TGTGCCAGCAGCCCTCGGGAGGGGCTCTACAATGAGCAGTTCTTC. It codes for CASSPREGLYNEQFF.

The chain couples TRBV7-2 to TRBJ2-5, with 14 bases lining up with TRBD2. Per the germline V gene, CDR1 is SGHTA and CDR2 is FQGNSA. This CDR3 has 14 amino acids. The V and J ends lost 7 bases and 3 bases, in that order; junction bases with no gene match: 1. CDR3 region: CASKGLAGEETQYF. DNA of the CDR3: TGTGCCAGCAAGGGACTAGCGGGGGAAGAGACCCAGTACTTC.

CDR3 bases: TGCGCCAGCAGCCCCTCCTCCGGGGGAAGCTACGAGCAGTACTTC. It encodes CASSPSSGGSYEQYF. This chain joins TRBV4-3 and TRBJ2-7; tentative D call: TRBD2 (6 bases). With 4 bases removed from V and 3 bases from J, the gap between germline ends came to 16 bases. The CDR3 length is 15 residues. The germline V gene has CDR1 LGHNA and CDR2 YSLEER.

The V gene is TRBV7-9, the J gene TRBJ2-7; D perhaps matches TRBD2 (5 bases). Trimming shortened V by 1 base and J by 2 bases, and 12 bases separated the two germline ends. This CDR3 is built from 15 residues. From germline, CDR1 is SEHNR and CDR2 FQNEAQ (reference sequence). DNA for the CDR3: TGTGCCAGCAGCTTAGGGGTTAGCGTGCCCTACGAGCAGTACTTC. It encodes CASSLGVSVPYEQYF.

This clone was picked up a small number of times. The V and J genes are TRBV30 and TRBJ1-1; 9 nucleotides line up with TRBD1. There are 14 residues in the CDR3. Germline V gene sequence: CDR1 GTSNPN, CDR2 SVGIG (reference sequence). Germline trimming cut 2 bases from V and 3 bases from J; bases unmatched to any gene: 4. CDR3 sequence: CAWSPGTGHTEAFF. CDR3 coding DNA: TGTGCCTGGAGTCCCGGGACAGGGCACACTGAAGCTTTCTTT.